This passage covers 7 T cell receptor beta chains from one sample sequenced in a study of blood T cell repertoires in COVID-19. Assay: immunoSEQ multiplex PCR; the TCRdb copy retains only in-frame clones and omits some. The sample has 120,000 to 150,000 clones, around nine tenths seen once; the top ten hold 1.5%. Material for sequencing was peripheral blood. These receptors originate from a woman aged 55-75 years with acute or convalescent COVID-19.

J is TRBJ2-2 and V is TRBV18; D gene unclear. CDR1 KGHSH and CDR2 LQKENI come from the germline V gene. V lost 3 bases, J lost 0 bases, and 8 bases lay in between. The CDR3 consists of 15 residues. The CDR3 sequence is CASSPRTPNTGELFF. The CDR3 DNA sequence: TGTGCCAGCTCACCCCGAACACCGAACACCGGGGAGCTGTTTTTT.

The chain employs TRBV4-1 and TRBJ1-2, with D possibly being TRBD1 (5 bases). Trimming took off 4 bases at V and 2 bases at J, with 29 bases between the two ends. The V gene's germline CDR1 is MGHRA and CDR2 YSYEKL. The CDR3 runs 20 residues. Written as DNA, the CDR3 is TGCGCCAGCAGCCCTTTACCAGCGGGCCCTGACAGCCTGTTAAACTATGGCTACACCTTC. Translation: CASSPLPAGPDSLLNYGYTF.

This chain joins TRBV12-3 or TRBV12-4 and TRBJ1-2; D is unresolved. The CDR3 has 13 amino acids. V lost 6 bases to trimming and J lost 5 bases, with 13 bases between them. The CDR3 region has the DNA TGTGCCAGCAGCGGCCTAACGAGGTATGGCTACACCTTC. This gives the protein CASSGLTRYGYTF.

This clone showed up just once. A read error may account for a junction end that differs from germline. The rearrangement links TRBV18 to TRBJ1-1, with a possible D match to TRBD1 (5 bases). CDR1 and CDR2 from the germline V gene are KGHSH and LQKENI. This CDR3 is 13 amino acids long. The DNA for the CDR3 is TGTGCCAGCTCACCACCCCTTTTAGGGGTGCTTTGGTTT. Its protein is CASSPPLLGVLWF.

V usage is TRBV19 and J usage is TRBJ2-2, with 8 bases aligning to TRBD1. With V trimmed by 3 bases and J by 0 bases, 0 bases remained unmatched. Germline values: CDR1 LNHDA, CDR2 SQIVND (reference sequence). This CDR3 has 15 residues. The CDR3 sequence is CASSMGQANTGELFF. CDR3 nucleotides: TGTGCCAGTAGTATGGGACAGGCGAACACCGGGGAGCTGTTTTTT.

The chain joins TRBV7-3 to TRBJ2-3; possible D gene TRBD2, 8 bases. V lost 5 bases, J lost 5 bases, and 20 bases lay in between. The CDR3 length is 16 residues. Per germline, CDR1 SGHTA and CDR2 FQGTGA. This chain's CDR3 is CASSQGVSGDIDTQYF. CDR3 in DNA: TGTGCCAGCAGCCAGGGGGTTAGCGGGGATATAGATACGCAGTATTTT. The whole variable domain, remainder taken from reference TRBV7-3 and TRBJ2-3, is GAGVSQTPSNKVTEKGKYVELRCDPISGHTALYWYRQSLGQGPEFLIYFQGTGAADDSGLPNDRFFAVRPEGSVSTLKIQRTERGDSAVYLCASSQGVSGDIDTQYFGPGTRLTVL.

Only a few counts were recorded for this clone. This chain links TRBV29-1 with TRBJ1-2; the D gene is possibly TRBD1 (5 bases). Trimming cost V 0 bases and J 4 bases, with 18 bases left between them. Germline CDR1 reads SQVTM; CDR2 reads ANQGSEA. CDR3 length equals 16 residues. CDR3 bases: TGCAGCGTTGAAGATCGGGGGAGGGGTAACACCTATGGCTACACCTTC. This encodes CSVEDRGRGNTYGYTF. Full variable domain (rest looked up from reference TRBV29-1 and TRBJ1-2): SAVISQKPSRDICQRGTSLTIQCQVDSQVTMMFWYRQQPGQSLTLIATANQGSEATYESGFVIDKFPISRPNLTFSTLTVSNMSPEDSSIYLCSVEDRGRGNTYGYTFGSGTRLTVV.